The clone carrying this T cell receptor beta chain was detected once. The sample belongs to a study of PD-L1 blockade in urothelial cancer. Overall study context: Males with bladder-origin urothelial cancer constituted about 85% of the roughly 30 patients. Analyses used blood from 3 weeks (second dose) and 6 weeks after treatment start.

Time point here: pretreatment peripheral blood. In germline, CDR1 is SEHNR, CDR2 FQNEAQ (reference sequence). CDR3 size: 14 residues. Trimming removed 5 bases at V and 2 bases at J, with 13 bases between. Repertoires were generated with immunoSEQ multiplex PCR, while TCRdb's copy carries only in-frame clones and drops some. The sample contains tens of thousands of clones, about 89% of which appear only once. Material: PBMCs, obtained around atezolizumab (anti-PD-L1) treatment. The rearrangement joins TRBV7-9 to TRBJ2-7, with a tentative D call TRBD1 (6 bases). This clonotype was sampled from a woman older than 75 with urothelial cancer. The CDR3 nucleotides read TGTGCCAGCAGCGACGACAGGTTCCCCTACGAGCAGTACTTC. Its translation is CASSDDRFPYEQYF.